Described below is a single T cell receptor (beta chain) sequence and its context. Antigen specificity is unknown. This sample stems from a study of shared clonotypes between healthy human individuals. Study-wide results and caveats: Clonotype sharing among donors was thought likely to change with sequencing depth. Lower generation probabilities were found for non-shared clonotypes than for those shared by all four donors. A limitation of the genetic and exposure-history diversity represented arose from few donors.

Method: immunoSEQ multiplex PCR; TCRdb's copy keeps in-frame clones and lacks some. This sample has 2 million or so clones, with over 85% found just once. V was pared by 4 bases and J by 0 bases, with 17 bases between. Germline CDR1 is SGDLS and CDR2 is YYNGEE. The CDR3 runs 17 residues. Sample: naive CD4+ T cells sorted from blood. Subset in this sample: CD45RA+ positively selected. The rearrangement uses TRBV9 and TRBJ1-3; the D gene is possibly TRBD1 (6 bases). The receptor was derived from a man aged 18 to 35 in good health. This CDR3 is CASSRYRGTDSGNTIYF. The CDR3 nucleotides are TGTGCCAGCAGCCGGTATAGGGGGACGGACTCTGGAAACACCATATATTTT.